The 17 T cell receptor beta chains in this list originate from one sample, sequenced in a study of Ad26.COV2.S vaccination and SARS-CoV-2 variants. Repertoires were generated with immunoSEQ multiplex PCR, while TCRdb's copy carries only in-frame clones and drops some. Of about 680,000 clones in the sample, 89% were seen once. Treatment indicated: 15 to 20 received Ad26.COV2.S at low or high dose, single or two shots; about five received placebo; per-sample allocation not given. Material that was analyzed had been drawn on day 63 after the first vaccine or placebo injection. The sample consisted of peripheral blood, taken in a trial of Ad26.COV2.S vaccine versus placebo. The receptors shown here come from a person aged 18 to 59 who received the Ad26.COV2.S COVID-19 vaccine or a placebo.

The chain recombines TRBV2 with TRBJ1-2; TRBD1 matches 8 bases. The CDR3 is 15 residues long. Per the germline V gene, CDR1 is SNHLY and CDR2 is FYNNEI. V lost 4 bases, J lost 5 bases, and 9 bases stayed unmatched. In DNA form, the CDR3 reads TGTGCCAGCAGTGCCCGACAGGGGAATTGGTATGGCTACACCTTC. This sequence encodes CASSARQGNWYGYTF.

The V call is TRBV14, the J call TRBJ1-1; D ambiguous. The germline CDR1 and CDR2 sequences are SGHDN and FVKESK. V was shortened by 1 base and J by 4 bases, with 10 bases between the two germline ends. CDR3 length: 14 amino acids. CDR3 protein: CASSQVLGGTEAFF. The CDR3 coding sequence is TGTGCCAGCAGCCAAGTCTTGGGAGGCACTGAAGCTTTCTTT.

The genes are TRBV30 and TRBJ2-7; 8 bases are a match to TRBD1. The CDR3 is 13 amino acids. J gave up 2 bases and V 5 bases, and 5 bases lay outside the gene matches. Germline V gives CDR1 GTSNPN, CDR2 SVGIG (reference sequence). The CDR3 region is CAWDRGPTYEQYF. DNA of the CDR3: TGTGCCTGGGACAGGGGACCCACCTACGAGCAGTACTTC. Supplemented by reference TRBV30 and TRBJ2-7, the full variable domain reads SQTIHQWPATLVQPVGSPLSLECTVEGTSNPNLYWYRQAAGRGLQLLFYSVGIGQISSEVPQNLSASRPQDRQFILSSKKLLLSDSGFYLCAWDRGPTYEQYFGPGTRLTVT.

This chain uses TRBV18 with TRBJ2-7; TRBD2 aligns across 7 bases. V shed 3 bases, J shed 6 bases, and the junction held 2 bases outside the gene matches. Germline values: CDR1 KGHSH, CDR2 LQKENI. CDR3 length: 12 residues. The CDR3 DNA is TGTGCCAGCTCACCCTGGGAGGGCGAGCAGTACTTC. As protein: CASSPWEGEQYF.

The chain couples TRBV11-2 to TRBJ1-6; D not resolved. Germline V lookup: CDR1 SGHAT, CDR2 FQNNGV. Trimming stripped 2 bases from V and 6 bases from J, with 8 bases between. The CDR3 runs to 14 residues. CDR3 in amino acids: CASSLTASNSPLHF. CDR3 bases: TGTGCCAGCAGCTTAACAGCCTCTAATTCACCCCTCCACTTT.

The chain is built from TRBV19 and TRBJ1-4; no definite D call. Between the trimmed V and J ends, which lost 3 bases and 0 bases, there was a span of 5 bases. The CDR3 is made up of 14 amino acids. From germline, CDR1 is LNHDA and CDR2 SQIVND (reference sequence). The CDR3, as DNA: TGTGCCAGTAGTATCGTGACAACTAATGAAAAACTGTTTTTT. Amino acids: CASSIVTTNEKLFF. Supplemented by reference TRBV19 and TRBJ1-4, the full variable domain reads DGGITQSPKYLFRKEGQNVTLSCEQNLNHDAMYWYRQDPGQGLRLIYYSQIVNDFQKGDIAEGYSVSREKKESFPLTVTSAQKNPTAFYLCASSIVTTNEKLFFGSGTQLSVL.

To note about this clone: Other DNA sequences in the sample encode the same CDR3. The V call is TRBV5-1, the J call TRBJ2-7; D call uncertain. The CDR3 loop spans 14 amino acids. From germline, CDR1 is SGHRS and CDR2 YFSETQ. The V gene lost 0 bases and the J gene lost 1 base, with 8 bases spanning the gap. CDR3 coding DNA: TGCGCCAGCAGCTTGGATGGCTCGTCCTACGAGCAGTACTTC. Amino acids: CASSLDGSSYEQYF.

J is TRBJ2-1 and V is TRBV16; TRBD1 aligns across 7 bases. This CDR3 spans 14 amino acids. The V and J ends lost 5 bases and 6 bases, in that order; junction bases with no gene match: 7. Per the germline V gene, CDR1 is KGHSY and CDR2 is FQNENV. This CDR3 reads CASSKRGLVNEQFF. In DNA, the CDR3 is TGTGCCAGCAGCAAAAGGGGGCTGGTCAATGAGCAGTTCTTC.

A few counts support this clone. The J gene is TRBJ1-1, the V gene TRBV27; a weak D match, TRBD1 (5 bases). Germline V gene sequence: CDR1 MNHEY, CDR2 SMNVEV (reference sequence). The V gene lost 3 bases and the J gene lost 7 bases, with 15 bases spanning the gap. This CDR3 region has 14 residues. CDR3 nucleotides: TGTGCCAGCAGTTTGCCGGGACGGAGGAATGAAGCTTTCTTT. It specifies CASSLPGRRNEAFF.

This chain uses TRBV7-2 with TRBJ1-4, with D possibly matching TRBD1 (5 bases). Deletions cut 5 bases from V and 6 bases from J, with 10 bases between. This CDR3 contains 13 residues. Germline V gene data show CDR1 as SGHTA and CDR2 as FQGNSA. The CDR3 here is CASSPIGDEKLFF. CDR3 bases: TGTGCCAGCAGCCCCATAGGGGATGAAAAACTGTTTTTT.

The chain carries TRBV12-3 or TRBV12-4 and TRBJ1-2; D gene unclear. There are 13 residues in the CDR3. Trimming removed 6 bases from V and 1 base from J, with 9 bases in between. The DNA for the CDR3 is TGTGCCAGCAGGTTGACATTTAACTATGGCTACACCTTC. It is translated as CASRLTFNYGYTF.

In DNA, the CDR3 is TGTGCCAGCAGTTACGCGTCTGGGGATTGGGATTCACCCCTCCACTTT. Amino acids: CASSYASGDWDSPLHF. The chain recombines TRBV6-6 with TRBJ1-6; no firm D call. Germline V gene data show CDR1 as MNHNY and CDR2 as SVGAGI (reference sequence). Trimming stripped 2 bases from V and 8 bases from J, with 16 bases between. This CDR3 region has 16 residues.

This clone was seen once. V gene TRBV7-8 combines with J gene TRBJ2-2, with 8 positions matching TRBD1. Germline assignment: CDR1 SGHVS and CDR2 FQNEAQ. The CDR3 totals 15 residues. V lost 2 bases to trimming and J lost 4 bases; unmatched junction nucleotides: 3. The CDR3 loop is CASSLRQGITGELFF. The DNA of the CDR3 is TGTGCCAGCAGCTTACGACAGGGGATCACCGGGGAGCTGTTTTTT.

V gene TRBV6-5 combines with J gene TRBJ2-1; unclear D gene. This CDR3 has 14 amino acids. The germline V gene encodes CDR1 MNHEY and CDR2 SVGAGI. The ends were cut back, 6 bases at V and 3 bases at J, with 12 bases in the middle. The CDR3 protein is CASSQSGFYNEQFF. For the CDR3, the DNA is TGTGCCAGCAGCCAATCCGGTTTCTACAATGAGCAGTTCTTC.

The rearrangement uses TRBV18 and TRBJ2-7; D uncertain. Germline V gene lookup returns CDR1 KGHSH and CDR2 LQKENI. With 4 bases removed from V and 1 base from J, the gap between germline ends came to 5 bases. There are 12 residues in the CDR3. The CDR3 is CASSRQSYEQYF. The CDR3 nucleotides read TGTGCCAGCTCACGCCAGTCCTACGAGCAGTACTTC. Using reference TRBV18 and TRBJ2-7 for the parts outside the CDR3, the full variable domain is NAGVMQNPRHLVRRRGQEARLRCSPMKGHSHVYWYRQLPEEGLKFMVYLQKENIIDESGMPKERFSAEFPKEGPSILRIQQVVRGDSAAYFCASSRQSYEQYFGPGTRLTVT.

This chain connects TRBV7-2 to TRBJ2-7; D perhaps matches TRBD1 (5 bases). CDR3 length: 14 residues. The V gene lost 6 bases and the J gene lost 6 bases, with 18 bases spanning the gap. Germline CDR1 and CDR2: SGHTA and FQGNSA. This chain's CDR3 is CASSHSWGAGEQYF. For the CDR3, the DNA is TGTGCCAGCAGTCATTCATGGGGCGCAGGCGAGCAGTACTTC.

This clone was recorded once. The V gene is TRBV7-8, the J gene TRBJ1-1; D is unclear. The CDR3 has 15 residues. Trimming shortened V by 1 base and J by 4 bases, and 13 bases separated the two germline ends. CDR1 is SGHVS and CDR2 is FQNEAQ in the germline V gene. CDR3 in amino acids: CASSLVQERGTEAFF. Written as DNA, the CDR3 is TGTGCCAGCAGCTTAGTCCAGGAAAGAGGCACTGAAGCTTTCTTT.